This TCR beta chain was identified during a study of T cell repertoires in ileal Crohn's disease. The wider study: At surgery, around 40% of patients smoked, with median disease duration around 8 years. Thiopurines (about 10) or anti-TNF agents (18) were given postoperatively to about half.

As to time point: neoterminal ileum biopsy at postoperative endoscopy, about 6 months after surgery. Profiled with immunoSEQ multiplex PCR; TCRdb holds only in-frame clones, not every one. The profile shows 15,000 to 20,000 clones, 55% to 85% of them singletons. A note on this clone: Antigen: not known.

Points from the study as a whole: Endoscopic recurrence occurred in every patient whose clonality exceeded 26.8%.

The sample was ileal tissue. This clonotype originated in an adult with Crohn's disease.

Written as DNA, the CDR3 is TGTGCCAGCAGCCCCGACGGACATCCCCCCCGCGAGCAGTACTTC. The encoded protein is CASSPDGHPPREQYF. The rearrangement uses TRBV27 and TRBJ2-5; tentative D call: TRBD1 (5 bases). The closer fit of TRBJ2-7 to the DNA end suggests the J call may be wrong. The CDR3 has 15 residues. Germline CDR1 reads MNHEY; CDR2 reads SMNVEV (reference sequence).